These 29 T cell receptor beta chains were sequenced from one sample in a study of cytomegalovirus exposure and HLA in healthy donors. Primers: 60 Vbeta forward and 13 Jbeta reverse. Assay used: immunoSEQ multiplex PCR; TCRdb lists only in-frame clones, some missing. The sample includes around 100,000 clones, approximately 60% of them seen just once. Sequenced input: PBMCs. These receptor sequences come from a woman in her 30s in good health and CMV-seronegative.

J is TRBJ2-3 and V is TRBV2; no reliable D call. This CDR3 spans 14 amino acids. The germline V gene encodes CDR1 SNHLY and CDR2 FYNNEI. With 6 bases removed from V and 2 bases from J, the gap between germline ends came to 12 bases. The CDR3 nucleotides read TGTGCCAGCAGCGCAGGAATTTCCACAGATACGCAGTATTTT. Protein product: CASSAGISTDTQYF.

This clone was seen just once. The CDR3 is CASSREAAPSTDTQYF. CDR3 nucleotides: TGTGCCAGCTCACGTGAAGCGGCCCCTAGCACAGATACGCAGTATTTT. The rearrangement joins TRBV18 to TRBJ2-3; D may be TRBD2 (5 bases). Germline CDR1 reads KGHSH; CDR2 reads LQKENI. This CDR3 contains 16 residues. V lost 4 bases to trimming and J lost 0 bases, with 14 bases between them.

This chain uses TRBV9 with TRBJ2-1; 10 nucleotides agree with TRBD2. The length of the CDR3 is 15 residues. V lost 4 bases, J lost 8 bases, and 9 bases stayed unmatched. Germline-derived CDR1 and CDR2 are SGDLS and YYNGEE. In nucleotides, the CDR3 is TGTGCCAGCAGCAAAAGCGGGAGGGCAGGGGATGAGCAGTTCTTC. Amino acid sequence: CASSKSGRAGDEQFF.

This clone was seen more than once but under ten times. This sequence joins TRBV5-4 and TRBJ1-2; a possible D gene is TRBD1 (5 bases). Trimming took 0 bases from V and 7 from J, leaving 10 bases between them. The germline gives CDR1 SGHNT, CDR2 YYREEE (reference sequence). The CDR3 is 13 amino acids. The CDR3 DNA follows: TGTGCCAGCAGCTTGGAAGGGGTGCGTGGCTACACCTTC. The encoded protein is CASSLEGVRGYTF.

This clone was detected a few times. This chain uses TRBV12-5 with TRBJ2-2, with D perhaps matching TRBD2 (5 bases). The CDR3 has 14 amino acids. Germline CDR1 is LGHNT and CDR2 is FRNRAP. V was trimmed by 4 bases and J by 0 bases, leaving 6 bases between them. In DNA, the CDR3 is TGTGCTAGTGGTTCCGGGGCGAACACCGGGGAGCTGTTTTTT. Translation: CASGSGANTGELFF.

The chain has TRBV5-1 and TRBJ1-2; D may be TRBD1 (5 bases). The CDR3 loop spans 14 amino acids. V gave up 3 bases and J gave up 8 bases, with 17 bases separating them. The germline gives CDR1 SGHRS, CDR2 YFSETQ. CDR3 DNA: TGCGCCAGCAGCTCGAACCCGGGGGATTACGGCTACACCTTC. Protein product: CASSSNPGDYGYTF.

The rearrangement uses TRBV5-1 and TRBJ2-2; D possibly corresponds to TRBD1 (6 bases). The CDR3 totals 16 residues. The V and J ends lost 0 bases and 2 bases respectively, with 11 bases between them. From germline, CDR1 is SGHRS and CDR2 YFSETQ. The CDR3 protein is CASSLGTATNTGELFF. The CDR3 DNA follows: TGCGCCAGCAGCTTGGGGACAGCAACAAACACCGGGGAGCTGTTTTTT.

The rearrangement joins TRBV4-3 to TRBJ2-7; possible D gene TRBD2, 6 bases. V dropped 0 bases and J dropped 3 bases, with 12 bases sitting between them. CDR3 length: 15 amino acids. Germline CDR1 reads LGHNA; CDR2 reads YSLEER. Written as DNA, the CDR3 is TGCGCCAGCAGCCAAGATCATCAGGGAGGCTACGAGCAGTACTTC. Its protein is CASSQDHQGGYEQYF.

The chain couples TRBV7-9 to TRBJ2-1; 10 positions agree with TRBD2. This CDR3 contains 15 residues. Germline V gives CDR1 SEHNR, CDR2 FQNEAQ (reference sequence). The V gene end was trimmed by 5 bases and the J gene end by 3 bases; junction bases not matched to a gene: 4. CDR3 sequence (DNA): TGTGCCAGCAGCCGTACTAGCGGGAACTACAATGAGCAGTTCTTC. Its protein product is CASSRTSGNYNEQFF.

J is TRBJ2-6 and V is TRBV4-2; D gene ambiguous. This CDR3 has 16 residues. V was clipped by 4 bases and J by 4 bases, with 14 bases between them. From germline, CDR1 is LGHNA and CDR2 YNFKEQ. The CDR3: CASSRLDPGGANVLTF. The CDR3 DNA reads as TGTGCCAGCAGCCGCCTTGATCCAGGAGGGGCCAACGTCCTGACTTTC.

There are many counts of this clone. V is TRBV6-4 and J is TRBJ2-1, with 11 bases that match TRBD2. J was trimmed by 6 bases and V by 6 bases; bases with no gene match: 10. CDR1 MRHNA and CDR2 SNTAGT come from the germline V gene. The CDR3 is made up of 16 amino acids. Written as DNA, the CDR3 is TGTGCCAGCAGCGTACTAGCGGGAGAGGGTTTCAATGAGCAGTTCTTC. This sequence encodes CASSVLAGEGFNEQFF.

The sample holds a few counts of this clone. This chain connects TRBV7-8 to TRBJ2-5, with 9 bases aligning to TRBD2. The length of the CDR3 is 16 residues. Germline V gene sequence: CDR1 SGHVS, CDR2 FQNEAQ. J lost 5 bases, V lost 0 bases, and 7 bases had no gene match. DNA for the CDR3: TGTGCCAGCAGCTTAGCCCCTAAAGCGGGAGGTGAGACCCAGTACTTC. Translated: CASSLAPKAGGETQYF.

The chain is built from TRBV18 and TRBJ2-7; 7 nucleotides align to TRBD1. The CDR3 runs to 15 residues. V shed 2 bases, J shed 5 bases, and the junction held 9 bases outside the gene matches. Germline V gives CDR1 KGHSH, CDR2 LQKENI. CDR3 in amino acids: CASSPRRQGKDEQYF. The CDR3 coding sequence is TGTGCCAGCTCACCAAGGCGACAGGGTAAGGACGAGCAGTACTTC.

This chain joins TRBV28 and TRBJ2-1; 8 positions agree with TRBD2. V lost 5 bases to trimming and J lost 2 bases; unmatched junction nucleotides: 8. The germline V gene encodes CDR1 MDHEN and CDR2 SYDVKM. The CDR3 length is 16 residues. The CDR3, as DNA: TGTGCCAGCAGTGGCCTGACTAGCGTCCCCTACAATGAGCAGTTCTTC. As protein: CASSGLTSVPYNEQFF.

V gene TRBV28 combines with J gene TRBJ2-1, with a weak D call TRBD1 (6 bases). CDR1 is MDHEN and CDR2 is SYDVKM in the germline V gene. The CDR3 runs 11 residues. The V and J ends lost 6 bases and 13 bases respectively, with 13 bases between them. The CDR3 spells CASRTDSPQFF. The CDR3 DNA reads TGTGCCAGCAGGACGGACAGCCCCCAGTTCTTC.

The gene calls are TRBV6-5 and TRBJ2-5; 9 positions match TRBD1. From germline, CDR1 is MNHEY and CDR2 SVGAGI. The V and J ends lost 6 bases and 2 bases, in that order; junction bases with no gene match: 7. CDR3 length: 15 amino acids. This CDR3 is CASRQQGAGQETQYF. CDR3 sequence (DNA): TGTGCCAGCAGACAACAGGGGGCAGGGCAAGAGACCCAGTACTTC.

This chain uses TRBV5-6 with TRBJ2-1, with TRBD2 matching over 12 bases. J gave up 9 bases and V 0 bases, and 4 bases lay outside the gene matches. From germline, CDR1 is SGHDT and CDR2 YYEEEE. The CDR3 sequence is 15 residues long. Here the CDR3 DNA reads TGTGCCAGCAGCTTGGCCCTAGCGGGAGGGTCTGAGCAGTTCTTC. As protein: CASSLALAGGSEQFF.

CDR3 amino acids: CASSLGTTRYNEQFF. DNA for the CDR3: TGTGCCAGCAGCTTGGGGACGACTAGGTACAATGAGCAGTTCTTC. The chain couples TRBV11-2 to TRBJ2-1; D perhaps matches TRBD2 (6 bases). V lost 3 bases and J 4 bases, leaving 13 bases between the germline ends. CDR3 size: 15 residues. Germline V lookup: CDR1 SGHAT, CDR2 FQNNGV.

The chain recombines TRBV6-5 with TRBJ2-1, with 8 bases aligning to TRBD2. Germline CDR1 reads MNHEY; CDR2 reads SVGAGI. This CDR3 has 15 amino acids. V dropped 6 bases and J dropped 5; count of bases not matched to a gene: 9. The CDR3 loop reads CASSLQVAGNNEQFF. CDR3 in DNA: TGTGCCAGCAGCCTCCAGGTAGCGGGGAACAATGAGCAGTTCTTC.

The CDR3 spells CASSGDREAYEQYF. As DNA, the CDR3 is TGCGCCAGCAGTGGAGACAGAGAAGCCTACGAGCAGTACTTC. The chain combines TRBV10-2 with TRBJ2-7; D perhaps matches TRBD1 (5 bases). The V gene lost 4 bases and the J gene lost 2 bases, with 12 bases spanning the gap. CDR1 and CDR2 from the germline V gene are WSHSY and SAAADI. This CDR3 is built from 14 residues.

A single count supports this clone. The chain has TRBV28 and TRBJ2-1, with a tentative D call TRBD2 (5 bases). CDR1 is MDHEN and CDR2 is SYDVKM in the germline V gene. The CDR3 runs 12 residues. Trimming took off 5 bases at V and 3 bases at J, with 5 bases between the two ends. CDR3 region: CASSTSYNEQFF. CDR3 nucleotides: TGTGCCAGCAGTACTAGCTACAATGAGCAGTTCTTC.

In its sample, this clone was seen once. The chain carries TRBV2 and TRBJ2-7, with 7 positions matching TRBD2. The ends lost 6 bases at V and 5 bases at J; junction bases unmatched: 7. This CDR3 contains 13 residues. Per the germline V gene, CDR1 is SNHLY and CDR2 is FYNNEI. CDR3 sequence: CASRRGLVDEQYF. CDR3 DNA sequence: TGTGCCAGCAGGAGAGGACTAGTCGACGAGCAGTACTTC.

The V call is TRBV5-1, the J call TRBJ2-2; D not resolved. V lost 0 bases and J 5 bases, leaving 17 bases between the germline ends. The CDR3 sequence is 17 residues long. The germline gives CDR1 SGHRS, CDR2 YFSETQ. The chain's CDR3 is CASSLGSDSRYTGELFF. CDR3 nucleotides: TGCGCCAGCAGCTTGGGGTCCGACTCCCGCTATACCGGGGAGCTGTTTTTT.

The chain combines TRBV27 with TRBJ1-2; 8 nucleotides line up with TRBD1. V lost 2 bases to trimming and J lost 4 bases; unmatched junction nucleotides: 9. Germline lookup yields CDR1 MNHEY and CDR2 SMNVEV (reference sequence). The CDR3 spans 16 residues. The CDR3, as DNA: TGTGCCAGCAGTTTACGAGTGACAGGGGTCGTCTATGGCTACACCTTC. This gives the protein CASSLRVTGVVYGYTF.

The chain combines TRBV14 with TRBJ2-5; 9 nucleotides match TRBD1. V trimming: 8 bases; J trimming: 3 bases; junction bases outside the gene matches: 4. The CDR3 spans 13 residues. Germline CDR1 SGHDN, CDR2 FVKESK. This chain's CDR3 is CASRDRVKETQYF. The CDR3 nucleotides read TGTGCCAGCCGGGACAGGGTTAAAGAGACCCAGTACTTC. The full variable domain, with the rest looked up from reference TRBV14 and TRBJ2-5, is EAGVTQFPSHSVIEKGQTVTLRCDPISGHDNLYWYRRVMGKEIKFLLHFVKESKQDESGMPNNRFLAERTGGTYSTLKVQPAELEDSGVYFCASRDRVKETQYFGPGTRLLVL.

The CDR3 loop reads CATSRDPSGSNEQFF. CDR3 nucleotide sequence: TGTGCCACCAGCAGAGATCCTAGCGGGAGCAATGAGCAGTTCTTC. The chain links TRBV15 to TRBJ2-1; TRBD2 aligns across 10 bases. There are 15 residues in the CDR3. With V trimmed by 0 bases and J by 6 bases, 2 bases remained unmatched. CDR1 is LNHNV and CDR2 is YYDKDF in the germline V gene (reference sequence).

The chain links TRBV14 to TRBJ2-2; D unclear. V lost 8 bases, J lost 4 bases, and 17 bases lay in between. CDR3 length equals 15 residues. Germline V CDR1 and CDR2: SGHDN, FVKESK. The CDR3 DNA is TGTGCCAGCTTTTCCCCTACAACGGGCACCGGGGAGCTGTTTTTT. Protein product: CASFSPTTGTGELFF.

This chain uses TRBV6-6 with TRBJ2-5; D gene ambiguous. The germline V gene encodes CDR1 MNHNY and CDR2 SVGAGI (reference sequence). The CDR3 runs 13 residues. V lost 4 bases, J lost 5 bases, and 11 bases lay in between. The CDR3 DNA sequence: TGTGCCAGCAGTTTTGAGGATTCGGAGACCCAGTACTTC. Protein: CASSFEDSETQYF.

This clone was seen only a few times. One junction end does not reproduce the germline sequence, and a read error may be involved. This chain connects TRBV7-7 to TRBJ2-1; 8 bases line up with TRBD2. CDR3 size: 14 residues. Germline values: CDR1 SSHAT, CDR2 FNYEAQ (reference sequence). The CDR3 sequence: CASSLAGHYDEQFF. The CDR3 bases are TGTGCTAGCAGCTTAGCGGGACATTACGATGAGCAGTTCTTC. Based on the CDR3 plus reference TRBV7-7 and TRBJ2-1, the full variable domain is GAGVSQSPRYKVTKRGQDVTLRCDPISSHATLYWYQQALGQGPEFLTYFNYEAQPDKSGLPSDRFSAERPEGSISTLTIQRTEQRDSAMYRCASSLAGHYDEQFFGPGTRLTVL.